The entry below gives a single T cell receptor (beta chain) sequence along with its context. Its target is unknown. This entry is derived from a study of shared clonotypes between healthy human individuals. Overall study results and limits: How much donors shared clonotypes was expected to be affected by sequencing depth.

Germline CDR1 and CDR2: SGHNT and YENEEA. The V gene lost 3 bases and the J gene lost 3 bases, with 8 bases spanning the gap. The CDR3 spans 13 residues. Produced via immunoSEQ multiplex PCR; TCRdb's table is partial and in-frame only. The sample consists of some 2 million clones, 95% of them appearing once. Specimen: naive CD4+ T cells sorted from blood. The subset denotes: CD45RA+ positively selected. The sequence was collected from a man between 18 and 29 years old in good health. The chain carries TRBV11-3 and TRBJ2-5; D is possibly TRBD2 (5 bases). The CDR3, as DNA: TGTGCCAGCAGCTTGTCCGGGGAAGAGACCCAGTACTTC. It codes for CASSLSGEETQYF. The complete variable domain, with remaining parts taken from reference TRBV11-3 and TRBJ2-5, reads EAGVVQSPRYKIIEKKQPVAFWCNPISGHNTLYWYLQNLGQGPELLIRYENEEAVDDSQLPKDRFSAERLKGVDSTLKIQPAELGDSAVYLCASSLSGEETQYFGPGTRLLVL.